The 28 T cell receptor beta chains below all came from one sample that was sequenced in a study of shared clonotypes between healthy human individuals. Naive CD8 isolation took CD45RO-negative cells positively selected for CCR7 and excluded terminally differentiated effector memory CD45RA+ cells. Sequencing used immunoSEQ multiplex PCR; TCRdb keeps in-frame clones, though not all of them. This sample has millions of clones, with 85% to 95% found just once. The specimen sequenced was naive CD8+ T cells from PBMCs. The receptors were gathered from a man aged 18 to 29 in good health. Some clones in this sample may be carry-over from other donors' samples.

The V and J genes are TRBV4-1 and TRBJ1-5; D is ambiguous. Trimming removed 2 bases from V and 6 bases from J, with 17 bases in between. Looked up from germline, CDR1 is MGHRA and CDR2 is YSYEKL. The CDR3 covers 16 residues. CDR3 protein: CASSQPLGVGAQPQHF. In DNA, the CDR3 is TGCGCCAGCAGCCAACCTCTTGGGGTGGGCGCTCAGCCCCAGCATTTT.

This chain links TRBV4-1 with TRBJ2-7, with 7 bases aligning to TRBD2. The germline gives CDR1 MGHRA, CDR2 YSYEKL. The CDR3 is 17 residues long. V gave up 0 bases and J gave up 3 bases; unmatched junction bases: 11. CDR3 in amino acids: CASSQDGQRGTVYEQYF. CDR3 bases: TGCGCCAGCAGCCAAGATGGGCAGCGGGGAACCGTCTACGAGCAGTACTTC.

With regard to this clone: Other DNA sequences in the same sample also yield this CDR3. The chain uses TRBV28 and TRBJ2-7; a weak D match, TRBD2 (5 bases). The CDR3 has 13 residues. Germline V gene sequence: CDR1 MDHEN, CDR2 SYDVKM. Deletions cut 3 bases from V and 4 bases from J, with 10 bases between. Written as DNA, the CDR3 is TGTGCCAGCAGTTTGGCTGAGGGATACGAGCAGTACTTC. As protein: CASSLAEGYEQYF. The full variable domain, its missing parts supplied by reference TRBV28 and TRBJ2-7, is DVKVTQSSRYLVKRTGEKVFLECVQDMDHENMFWYRQDPGLGLRLIYFSYDVKMKEKGDIPEGYSVSREKKERFSLILESASTNQTSMYLCASSLAEGYEQYFGPGTRLTVT.

The chain uses TRBV5-1 and TRBJ1-3; 9 positions agree with TRBD1. CDR1 is SGHRS and CDR2 is YFSETQ in the germline V gene. The CDR3 is made up of 18 amino acids. V was clipped by 4 bases and J by 0 bases; unmatched bases: 11. The CDR3: CASSPRTGATISGNTIYF. In DNA form, the CDR3 reads TGCGCCAGCAGCCCCAGGACAGGGGCGACCATCTCTGGAAACACCATATATTTT.

This clone was seen just once. The rearrangement joins TRBV19 to TRBJ1-2; TRBD1 matches 10 bases. V shed 10 bases and J 4 bases; nucleotides not matched to a gene: 6. Germline V lookup: CDR1 LNHDA, CDR2 SQIVND (reference sequence). The CDR3 sequence is 13 residues long. The CDR3 nucleotides read TGTGCCACTTGGACAGGGGGGCCCTATGGCTACACCTTC. It encodes CATWTGGPYGYTF.

The J gene is TRBJ1-1, the V gene TRBV5-5, with D perhaps TRBD1 (6 bases). V was clipped by 0 bases and J by 3 bases, with 12 bases between them. There are 15 residues in the CDR3. From germline, CDR1 is SGHKS and CDR2 YYEKEE (reference sequence). The CDR3 coding sequence is TGTGCCAGCAGCTTGGTCCTCAGGGGAGACACTGAAGCTTTCTTT. Its translation is CASSLVLRGDTEAFF.

The chain carries TRBV29-1 and TRBJ2-1; D tentatively reads TRBD1 or TRBD2 (5 bases each). V dropped 7 bases and J dropped 4 bases, with 14 bases sitting between them. This CDR3 contains 13 residues. CDR1 and CDR2 from the germline V gene are SQVTM and ANQGSEA. CDR3 loop: CSGAWGKYNEQFF. DNA for the CDR3: TGCAGCGGCGCATGGGGGAAATACAATGAGCAGTTCTTC.

This clone turned up a few times. V is TRBV28 and J is TRBJ2-7; 10 bases are a match to TRBD2. The CDR3 covers 16 residues. CDR1 is MDHEN, CDR2 SYDVKM, per germline. V was pared by 6 bases and J by 2 bases, with 10 bases of the junction left unmatched. The CDR3 DNA sequence: TGTGCCAGCAGCCCATCGACTAGCGGGTCTCCCTACGAGCAGTACTTC. Protein sequence: CASSPSTSGSPYEQYF.

V usage is TRBV5-1 and J usage is TRBJ2-7; 9 bases are a match to TRBD1. Germline V gene data show CDR1 as SGHRS and CDR2 as YFSETQ. The CDR3 spans 15 residues. The V segment lost 4 bases and the J segment 3 bases; nucleotides outside the gene matches: 8. CDR3 nucleotides: TGCGCCAGCAGCGACAGGGACAGGGCGCACTACGAGCAGTACTTC. It is translated as CASSDRDRAHYEQYF. The full variable domain, its missing parts supplied by reference TRBV5-1 and TRBJ2-7, is KAGVTQTPRYLIKTRGQQVTLSCSPISGHRSVSWYQQTPGQGLQFLFEYFSETQRNKGNFPGRFSGRQFSNSRSEMNVSTLELGDSALYLCASSDRDRAHYEQYFGPGTRLTVT.

The rearrangement joins TRBV9 to TRBJ2-7, with TRBD1 as a possible D gene (5 bases). The germline V gene has CDR1 SGDLS and CDR2 YYNGEE. The CDR3 is 15 residues long. V shed 0 bases and J shed 4 bases, with 14 bases lying between them. The CDR3 loop is CASSVGAGSIYEQYF. CDR3 bases: TGTGCCAGCAGCGTAGGGGCAGGGTCGATATACGAGCAGTACTTC.

This chain links TRBV7-8 with TRBJ2-1, with D hard to call. V was shortened by 4 bases and J by 10 bases, with 14 bases between the two germline ends. CDR1 is SGHVS and CDR2 is FQNEAQ in the germline V gene. This CDR3 spans 13 amino acids. The CDR3 loop reads CASSSSIGDEQFF. CDR3 DNA: TGTGCCAGCAGCTCGAGCATCGGAGACGAGCAGTTCTTC. The variable domain in full, with the rest retrieved from reference TRBV7-8 and TRBJ2-1, is GAGVSQSPRYKVAKRGQDVALRCDPISGHVSLFWYQQALGQGPEFLTYFQNEAQLDKSGLPSDRFFAERPEGSVSTLKIQRTQQEDSAVYLCASSSSIGDEQFFGPGTRLTVL.

The gene calls are TRBV11-2 and TRBJ2-3, with 10 bases that match TRBD2. CDR3 size: 19 residues. Trimming at V came to 2 bases and at J to 6 bases, leaving 17 bases not matched to a gene. Germline CDR1 and CDR2: SGHAT and FQNNGV. The CDR3 DNA is TGTGCCAGCAGCTTAAGTATTGGGGCTAGCGGGAGCCCTGTGGATACGCAGTATTTT. The encoded protein is CASSLSIGASGSPVDTQYF.

This chain links TRBV5-6 with TRBJ1-2; D remains unclear. Germline V gives CDR1 SGHDT, CDR2 YYEEEE. V lost 2 bases to trimming and J lost 0 bases, with 17 bases between them. This CDR3 region has 17 residues. Here the CDR3 DNA reads TGTGCCAGCAGCTTTAAACTAAGCCAGAGAACTAACTATGGCTACACCTTC. It translates to CASSFKLSQRTNYGYTF.

The chain uses TRBV6-1 and TRBJ1-2; 7 bases fit TRBD1. J was trimmed by 4 bases and V by 6 bases; bases with no gene match: 8. CDR3 length: 14 residues. The germline CDR1 and CDR2 sequences are MNHNS and SASEGT. This chain's CDR3 is CASSEGQFSYGYTF. CDR3 sequence (DNA): TGTGCCAGCAGCGAGGGACAGTTTTCCTATGGCTACACCTTC.

This chain links TRBV29-1 with TRBJ2-2; 8 positions agree with TRBD1. Germline CDR1 reads SQVTM; CDR2 reads ANQGSEA. The CDR3 is 16 residues long. The J segment lost 1 base and the V segment lost 3 bases, leaving 7 bases of the junction unmatched. The CDR3 sequence: CSVDSRDRLNTGELFF. As DNA, the CDR3 is TGCAGCGTTGATTCTCGGGACAGGTTGAACACCGGGGAGCTGTTTTTT.

The J gene is TRBJ1-1, the V gene TRBV28, with 8 bases identical to TRBD1. The CDR3 is 16 amino acids. V dropped 10 bases and J dropped 0; count of bases not matched to a gene: 13. Germline CDR1 reads MDHEN; CDR2 reads SYDVKM. Here the CDR3 reads CATWTGPDLMNTEAFF. In DNA form, the CDR3 reads TGTGCCACCTGGACAGGGCCTGACCTCATGAACACTGAAGCTTTCTTT.

This chain joins TRBV6-5 and TRBJ1-1; D unclear. With 0 bases removed from V and 4 bases from J, the gap between germline ends came to 9 bases. The CDR3 is made up of 14 amino acids. Germline V gives CDR1 MNHEY, CDR2 SVGAGI. CDR3 DNA sequence: TGTGCCAGCAGTTACTCGACCTTGGGCACTGAAGCTTTCTTT. Protein: CASSYSTLGTEAFF.

A single count supports this clone. The chain links TRBV10-2 to TRBJ2-7, with 12 bases that match TRBD2. Germline V gene data show CDR1 as WSHSY and CDR2 as SAAADI. Germline trimming cut 2 bases from V and 1 base from J; bases unmatched to any gene: 3. CDR3 length equals 16 residues. CDR3 sequence reads: CASSEKTSGSSYEQYF. In nucleotides, the CDR3 is TGCGCCAGCAGTGAGAAGACTAGCGGGAGTTCCTACGAGCAGTACTTC.

The V gene is TRBV6-4, the J gene TRBJ1-2, with TRBD1 matching over 8 bases. The CDR3 runs to 16 residues. Germline V lookup: CDR1 MRHNA, CDR2 SNTAGT. Trimming removed 5 bases from V and 3 bases from J; junction bases left unmatched: 11. The CDR3 loop reads CASSIQGAISHYGYTF. The CDR3 DNA follows: TGTGCCAGCAGTATCCAGGGGGCGATATCCCACTATGGCTACACCTTC.

The V and J genes are TRBV7-2 and TRBJ1-1; D not resolved. This CDR3 has 16 amino acids. Germline-derived CDR1 and CDR2 are SGHTA and FQGNSA. Trimming removed 1 base from V and 1 base from J, with 13 bases in between. CDR3 coding DNA: TGTGCCAGCAGCTTAGGGTTGAGAGGGAAGAACACTGAAGCTTTCTTT. Translating it yields CASSLGLRGKNTEAFF. The whole variable domain, filled in from reference TRBV7-2 and TRBJ1-1, reads GAGVSQSPSNKVTEKGKDVELRCDPISGHTALYWYRQSLGQGLEFLIYFQGNSAPDKSGLPSDRFSAERTGGSVSTLTIQRTQQEDSAVYLCASSLGLRGKNTEAFFGQGTRLTVV.

The chain joins TRBV28 to TRBJ2-4; D remains ambiguous. The CDR3 is 12 amino acids. Germline CDR1 MDHEN, CDR2 SYDVKM. Between the trimmed V and J ends, which lost 3 bases and 7 bases, there was a span of 7 bases. CDR3 residues: CASSFGVNIQYF. In DNA form, the CDR3 reads TGTGCCAGCAGTTTCGGAGTGAACATTCAGTACTTC.

The chain employs TRBV5-4 and TRBJ2-2; D is unclear. CDR3 length equals 14 residues. The V and J ends lost 4 bases and 6 bases respectively, with 13 bases between them. Germline-derived CDR1 and CDR2 are SGHNT and YYREEE (reference sequence). CDR3 region: CASSPLPVAGELFF. CDR3 bases: TGTGCCAGCAGCCCGCTCCCGGTGGCCGGGGAGCTGTTTTTT.

The chain uses TRBV27 and TRBJ2-1; 9 bases line up with TRBD2. The junction had 5 bases not matched to a gene; V was cut back by 6 bases and J by 2 bases. Germline loops: CDR1 MNHEY, CDR2 SMNVEV (reference sequence). CDR3 size: 15 residues. Here the CDR3 reads CASRSRLAAYNEQFF. For the CDR3, the DNA is TGTGCCAGCAGATCGCGACTAGCGGCCTACAATGAGCAGTTCTTC.

Of note for this clone: Distinct nucleotide sequences in the sample also encode this CDR3. V and J are TRBV29-1 and TRBJ1-2, with a weak D call TRBD1 (6 bases). Per the germline V gene, CDR1 is SQVTM and CDR2 is ANQGSEA. This CDR3 is 14 amino acids long. V was shortened by 1 base and J by 4 bases, with 13 bases between the two germline ends. In DNA, the CDR3 is TGCAGCGTTGAAGTTTCCCGAGGGGGCTATGGCTACACCTTC. As protein: CSVEVSRGGYGYTF.

The chain combines TRBV9 with TRBJ2-3; TRBD2 matches 10 bases. The ends lost 0 bases at V and 3 bases at J; junction bases unmatched: 10. The CDR3 consists of 18 residues. Germline V gene data show CDR1 as SGDLS and CDR2 as YYNGEE. CDR3 amino acids: CASSVEGKTSGPTDTQYF. The CDR3 region has the DNA TGTGCCAGCAGCGTAGAAGGGAAGACTAGCGGGCCGACAGATACGCAGTATTTT.

This clone was detected only a few times. This chain links TRBV27 with TRBJ1-2; weak D call: TRBD1 (6 bases). This CDR3 has 15 amino acids. The germline V gene has CDR1 MNHEY and CDR2 SMNVEV (reference sequence). Trimming removed 4 bases from V and 5 bases from J, with 17 bases in between. As DNA, the CDR3 is TGTGCCAGCAGTTCTTACAGGGAGATGGGGTATGGCTACACCTTC. Translated, it gives CASSSYREMGYGYTF.

This sequence joins TRBV28 and TRBJ2-7; D might be TRBD1 (7 bases). The CDR3 is made up of 16 amino acids. Trimming pared 6 bases from V and 3 bases from J, leaving 21 bases between. Looked up from germline, CDR1 is MDHEN and CDR2 is SYDVKM. CDR3 sequence (DNA): TGTGCCAGCAGCTCCTCAGGCGGGGACAGCCGCTACGAGCAGTACTTC. Its protein product is CASSSSGGDSRYEQYF.

The rearrangement uses TRBV7-8 and TRBJ2-1; either TRBD1 or TRBD2 may supply D (5 bases each). The CDR3 consists of 15 residues. Germline-derived CDR1 and CDR2 are SGHVS and FQNEAQ. V was pared by 5 bases and J by 4 bases, with 15 bases between. In nucleotides, the CDR3 is TGTGCCAGCAGCCGGCGGGCCGACAGATACAATGAGCAGTTCTTC. Encoded protein: CASSRRADRYNEQFF.